Listed below are T cell receptor beta chains from one sample, sequenced in a study of blood T cell repertoires in COVID-19. Profiled with immunoSEQ multiplex PCR; TCRdb holds only in-frame clones, not every one. The sample has over 120,000 clones; around nine tenths are singletons. Input material: peripheral blood. The receptors originated from a woman between 50 and 59 years old with active or convalescent COVID-19. CDR3s include the opening cysteine and the closing phenylalanine or tryptophan. Fields, in order: D gene, V gene, clone size, J gene, CDR3 protein, CDR3 DNA. The D gene is left open where the match is weak. Clone size is not always given. Where it is, it says once, few, many or a class for expanded clones.

d_call: TRBD1
v_call: TRBV7-2
clone_size: NA
j_call: TRBJ1-2
cdr3_aa: CASSSTSTGGYGYTF
cdr3_nt: TGTGCCAGCAGTTCTACTTCGACAGGGGGGTATGGCTACACCTTC

d_call: NA
v_call: TRBV5-1
clone_size: NA
j_call: TRBJ2-3
cdr3_aa: CASSVAGGSTDTQYF
cdr3_nt: TGCGCCAGCAGCGTTGCGGGTGGGAGCACAGATACGCAGTATTTT

d_call: NA
v_call: TRBV13
clone_size: NA
j_call: TRBJ2-1
cdr3_aa: CASSLVAPLATYNEQFF
cdr3_nt: TGTGCCAGCAGCTTAGTGGCCCCACTAGCAACCTACAATGAGCAGTTCTTC

d_call: NA
v_call: TRBV15
clone_size: NA
j_call: TRBJ2-1
cdr3_aa: CATSRDREASNEQFF
cdr3_nt: TGTGCCACCAGCAGAGATCGAGAAGCTTCCAATGAGCAGTTCTTC

d_call: TRBD1
v_call: TRBV27
clone_size: NA
j_call: TRBJ1-2
cdr3_aa: CASSLQDRGYGYTF
cdr3_nt: TGTGCCAGCAGTTTACAAGACAGGGGCTATGGCTACACCTTC

d_call: TRBD2
v_call: TRBV12-5
clone_size: NA
j_call: TRBJ2-1
cdr3_aa: CASALAGDLADEQFF
cdr3_nt: TGTGCTAGTGCCTTAGCGGGAGACCTTGCGGATGAGCAGTTCTTC

d_call: NA
v_call: TRBV12-3/TRBV12-4
clone_size: NA
j_call: TRBJ1-2
cdr3_aa: CASSLNRVAGYTF
cdr3_nt: TGTGCCAGCAGTTTAAACAGGGTCGCTGGCTACACCTTC

d_call: TRBD1
v_call: TRBV5-1
clone_size: NA
j_call: TRBJ2-2
cdr3_aa: CASSLSGTGTGELFF
cdr3_nt: TGCGCCAGCAGCTTGTCCGGGACAGGCACCGGGGAGCTGTTTTTT

d_call: TRBD1
v_call: TRBV10-3
clone_size: NA
j_call: TRBJ1-2
cdr3_aa: CAISEGTGFIYGYTF
cdr3_nt: TGTGCCATCAGTGAAGGGACAGGGTTTATCTATGGCTACACCTTC

d_call: TRBD1
v_call: TRBV27
clone_size: NA
j_call: TRBJ2-7
cdr3_aa: CASISLNFPGQDDEQYF
cdr3_nt: TGTGCCAGCATCTCATTAAACTTCCCGGGACAGGACGACGAGCAGTACTTC

d_call: NA
v_call: TRBV28
clone_size: NA
j_call: TRBJ1-3
cdr3_aa: CASSDGTPNTIYF
cdr3_nt: TGTGCCAGCAGTGACGGGACACCTAACACCATATATTTT

d_call: TRBD2
v_call: TRBV4-3
clone_size: NA
j_call: TRBJ2-7
cdr3_aa: CASSHPFLIGQGLKYF
cdr3_nt: TGCGCCAGCAGCCATCCCTTCTTAATAGGGCAGGGACTAAAGTACTTC

d_call: NA
v_call: TRBV30
clone_size: NA
j_call: TRBJ1-1
cdr3_aa: CAWSAPQPGKYEAFF
cdr3_nt: TGTGCCTGGAGTGCGCCTCAGCCCGGGAAATATGAAGCTTTCTTT

d_call: TRBD1
v_call: TRBV3-1/TRBV3-2
clone_size: NA
j_call: TRBJ1-1
cdr3_aa: CASSQEGGWDRGLAEAFF
cdr3_nt: TGTGCCAGCAGCCAAGAAGGGGGATGGGACAGGGGGCTGGCTGAAGCTTTCTTT

d_call: TRBD1
v_call: TRBV5-1
clone_size: few
j_call: TRBJ1-2
cdr3_aa: CASSPLGQGVFYGYTF
cdr3_nt: TGCGCCAGCAGTCCTCTGGGACAGGGTGTTTTCTATGGCTACACCTTC

d_call: NA
v_call: TRBV5-1
clone_size: NA
j_call: TRBJ2-3
cdr3_aa: CASSPRTEADTQYF
cdr3_nt: TGCGCCAGCAGCCCCAGGACAGAGGCAGATACGCAGTATTTT

d_call: TRBD2
v_call: TRBV7-9
clone_size: NA
j_call: TRBJ2-1
cdr3_aa: CASSVAGGPNNEQFF
cdr3_nt: TGTGCCAGCAGTGTGGCGGGGGGCCCAAACAATGAGCAGTTCTTC

d_call: TRBD1
v_call: TRBV7-2
clone_size: NA
j_call: TRBJ1-2
cdr3_aa: CASSLGNHDRGGYTF
cdr3_nt: TGTGCCAGCAGCTTAGGGAACCACGACAGGGGTGGCTACACCTTC

d_call: NA
v_call: TRBV14
clone_size: NA
j_call: TRBJ1-2
cdr3_aa: CASSPTGGAGYTF
cdr3_nt: TGTGCCAGCAGCCCCACCGGGGGTGCCGGCTACACCTTC

d_call: TRBD2
v_call: TRBV27
clone_size: NA
j_call: TRBJ2-7
cdr3_aa: CASSKLAGGYEQYF
cdr3_nt: TGTGCCAGCAGCAAACTAGCGGGGGGCTACGAGCAGTACTTC

d_call: TRBD1
v_call: TRBV7-8
clone_size: once
j_call: TRBJ1-2
cdr3_aa: CASSLARQGHGYTF
cdr3_nt: TGTGCCAGCAGCTTAGCCAGACAGGGGCATGGCTACACCTTC

d_call: NA
v_call: TRBV28
clone_size: NA
j_call: TRBJ2-4
cdr3_aa: CASSPVGVIQYF
cdr3_nt: TGTGCCAGCAGCCCAGTCGGGGTAATTCAGTACTTC

d_call: NA
v_call: TRBV7-2
clone_size: once
j_call: TRBJ2-2
cdr3_aa: CAGRQDNTGELFF
cdr3_nt: TGTGCCGGTAGACAGGACAACACCGGGGAGCTGTTTTTT

d_call: NA
v_call: TRBV7-2
clone_size: NA
j_call: TRBJ1-5
cdr3_aa: CASSLWGRQAQHF
cdr3_nt: TGTGCCAGCAGCTTATGGGGGCGACAAGCCCAGCATTTT

d_call: NA
v_call: TRBV28
clone_size: NA
j_call: TRBJ1-2
cdr3_aa: CASRLQDGYTF
cdr3_nt: TGTGCCAGCAGACTACAGGATGGCTACACCTTC

d_call: NA
v_call: TRBV5-8
clone_size: NA
j_call: TRBJ1-1
cdr3_aa: CASSVRGGTEAFF
cdr3_nt: TGTGCCAGCAGCGTTAGGGGGGGCACTGAAGCTTTCTTT

d_call: NA
v_call: TRBV7-2
clone_size: NA
j_call: TRBJ1-6
cdr3_aa: CASSVQGGNSPLHF
cdr3_nt: TGTGCCAGCAGTGTACAGGGAGGGAATTCACCCCTCCACTTT

d_call: NA
v_call: TRBV2
clone_size: once
j_call: TRBJ2-7
cdr3_aa: CASSDGSVQYF
cdr3_nt: TGTGCCAGCAGTGATGGTTCAGTGCAGTACTTC

d_call: TRBD2
v_call: TRBV3-1/TRBV3-2
clone_size: NA
j_call: TRBJ2-3
cdr3_aa: CASSARTSGSTDTQYF
cdr3_nt: TGTGCCAGCAGCGCAAGGACTAGCGGAAGCACAGATACGCAGTATTTT

d_call: NA
v_call: TRBV18
clone_size: once
j_call: TRBJ2-4
cdr3_aa: CASSPLQGTTKNIQYF
cdr3_nt: TGTGCCAGCTCACCACTTCAGGGGACGACCAAAAACATTCAGTACTTC

d_call: TRBD1
v_call: TRBV6-1
clone_size: NA
j_call: TRBJ1-1
cdr3_aa: CASSEGQGAGTEAFF
cdr3_nt: TGTGCCAGCAGTGAGGGACAGGGGGCTGGGACTGAAGCTTTCTTT

d_call: NA
v_call: TRBV24-1
clone_size: NA
j_call: TRBJ1-3
cdr3_aa: CATRGRRQPHSGNTIYF
cdr3_nt: TGTGCCACCAGGGGGAGGAGGCAGCCTCACTCTGGAAACACCATATATTTT

d_call: NA
v_call: TRBV29-1
clone_size: many
j_call: TRBJ1-1
cdr3_aa: CVGGGTEAFF
cdr3_nt: TGCGTTGGGGGGGGCACTGAAGCTTTCTTT

d_call: TRBD1
v_call: TRBV29-1
clone_size: NA
j_call: TRBJ2-5
cdr3_aa: CSAPTGSQTQYF
cdr3_nt: TGCAGCGCCCCGACAGGGTCGCAGACCCAGTACTTC

d_call: NA
v_call: TRBV6-5
clone_size: once
j_call: TRBJ1-1
cdr3_aa: CASSSYSANTEAFF
cdr3_nt: TGTGCCAGCAGTTCCTATTCCGCCAACACTGAAGCTTTCTTT

d_call: TRBD2
v_call: TRBV7-9
clone_size: NA
j_call: TRBJ2-3
cdr3_aa: CASSLGLAGPARSTDTQYF
cdr3_nt: TGTGCCAGCAGCCTCGGACTAGCGGGTCCTGCCCGTAGCACAGATACGCAGTATTTT

d_call: TRBD2
v_call: TRBV4-3
clone_size: NA
j_call: TRBJ2-1
cdr3_aa: CASSQPLAVGRNEQFF
cdr3_nt: TGCGCCAGCAGCCAACCTCTAGCGGTGGGGCGCAATGAGCAGTTCTTC

d_call: TRBD1
v_call: TRBV5-6
clone_size: NA
j_call: TRBJ1-1
cdr3_aa: CASSLDSWGQGFSTEAFF
cdr3_nt: TGTGCCAGCAGCTTGGATAGTTGGGGACAGGGGTTTTCAACTGAAGCTTTCTTT

d_call: TRBD2
v_call: TRBV3-1/TRBV3-2
clone_size: once
j_call: TRBJ2-1
cdr3_aa: CASSQVVTSGYNEQFF
cdr3_nt: TGTGCCAGCAGCCAAGTAGTTACTAGCGGGTACAATGAGCAGTTCTTC

d_call: NA
v_call: TRBV21-1
clone_size: NA
j_call: TRBJ1-3
cdr3_aa: CASGHRTGNTIYF
cdr3_nt: TGTGCCAGCGGACACAGGACTGGAAACACCATATATTTT

d_call: NA
v_call: TRBV27
clone_size: NA
j_call: TRBJ2-1
cdr3_aa: CASSSQLRDNLYNEQFF
cdr3_nt: TGTGCCAGCAGTTCTCAACTCCGGGACAATCTCTACAATGAGCAGTTCTTC

d_call: NA
v_call: TRBV19
clone_size: NA
j_call: TRBJ1-5
cdr3_aa: CASTMGVREANQPQHF
cdr3_nt: TGTGCCAGTACCATGGGAGTCAGGGAGGCCAATCAGCCCCAGCATTTT

d_call: NA
v_call: TRBV11-2
clone_size: NA
j_call: TRBJ2-2
cdr3_aa: CASSLVGRRGPRTGELFF
cdr3_nt: TGTGCCAGCAGCTTAGTAGGTCGGAGGGGCCCTAGGACCGGGGAGCTGTTTTTT

d_call: NA
v_call: TRBV23-1
clone_size: NA
j_call: TRBJ1-2
cdr3_aa: CASSSGGVELNYGYTF
cdr3_nt: TGCGCCAGCAGTAGCGGGGGTGTGGAATTGAACTATGGCTACACCTTC

d_call: NA
v_call: TRBV4-3
clone_size: NA
j_call: TRBJ1-2
cdr3_aa: CASSQDVGAGGYTF
cdr3_nt: TGCGCCAGCAGCCAAGATGTTGGGGCGGGGGGCTACACCTTC

d_call: NA
v_call: TRBV12-3/TRBV12-4
clone_size: NA
j_call: TRBJ2-1
cdr3_aa: CASNFGVVNEQFF
cdr3_nt: TGTGCCAGCAATTTCGGAGTAGTCAATGAGCAGTTCTTC

d_call: TRBD2
v_call: TRBV7-9
clone_size: NA
j_call: TRBJ2-1
cdr3_aa: CASSPLGGGRYNGNEQFF
cdr3_nt: TGTGCCAGCAGCCCCCTGGGGGGCGGGAGGTACAACGGCAATGAGCAGTTCTTC